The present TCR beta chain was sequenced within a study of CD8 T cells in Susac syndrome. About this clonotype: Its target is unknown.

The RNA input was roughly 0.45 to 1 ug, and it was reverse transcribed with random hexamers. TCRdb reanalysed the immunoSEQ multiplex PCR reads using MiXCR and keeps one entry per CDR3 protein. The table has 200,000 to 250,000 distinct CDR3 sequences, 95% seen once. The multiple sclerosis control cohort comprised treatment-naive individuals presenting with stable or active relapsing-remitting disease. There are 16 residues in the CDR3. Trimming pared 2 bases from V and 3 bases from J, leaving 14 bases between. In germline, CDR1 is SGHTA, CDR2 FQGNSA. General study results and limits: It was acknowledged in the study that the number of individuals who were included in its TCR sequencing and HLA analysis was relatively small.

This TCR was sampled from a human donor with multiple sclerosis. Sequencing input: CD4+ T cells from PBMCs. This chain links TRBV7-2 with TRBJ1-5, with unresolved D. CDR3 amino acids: CASSLSAGAINQPQHF. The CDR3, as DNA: TGTGCCAGCAGCTTATCTGCAGGAGCCATCAATCAGCCCCAGCATTTT. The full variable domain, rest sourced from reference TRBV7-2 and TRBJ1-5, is GAGVSQSPSNKVTEKGKDVELRCDPISGHTALYWYRQSLGQGLEFLIYFQGNSAPDKSGLPSDRFSAERTGGSVSTLTIQRTQQEDSAVYLCASSLSAGAINQPQHFGDGTRLSIL.